Following are 2 T cell receptor beta chains from one sample sequenced in a study of human T cells and chemical hapten exposure. Blood, whole and unfractionated, served as the source for total RNA extraction. TCRdb recomputed calls from the 5' RACE reads with MiXCR, one row per CDR3 protein. The data hold under 150,000 distinct CDR3 sequences, with approximately 19% observed a single time. Receptors originate from a human donor in good health.

The chain links TRBV25-1 to TRBJ2-7, with 9 bases lining up with TRBD1. CDR1 and CDR2 from the germline V gene are MGHDK and SYGVNS. V shed 1 base, J shed 3 bases, and the junction held 4 bases outside the gene matches. CDR3 length equals 15 residues. CDR3 in DNA: TGTGCCAGCAGTGAATCAGGGACAGGGTTCTACGAGCAGTACTTC. Protein: CASSESGTGFYEQYF.

In nucleotides, the CDR3 is TGTGCCAGCAGCCTTTTCTTGGCGGACGGATACAATGAGCAGTTCTTC. Amino acids: CASSLFLADGYNEQFF. The rearrangement uses TRBV7-6 and TRBJ2-1; no definite D call. This CDR3 region has 16 residues. Germline loops: CDR1 SGHVS, CDR2 FNYEAQ. Trimming pared 5 bases from V and 4 bases from J, leaving 18 bases between. Complete variable domain (other parts from reference TRBV7-6 and TRBJ2-1): GAGVSQSPRYKVTKRGQDVALRCDPISGHVSLYWYRQALGQGPEFLTYFNYEAQQDKSGLPNDRFSAERPEGSISTLTIQRTEQRDSAMYRCASSLFLADGYNEQFFGPGTRLTVL.